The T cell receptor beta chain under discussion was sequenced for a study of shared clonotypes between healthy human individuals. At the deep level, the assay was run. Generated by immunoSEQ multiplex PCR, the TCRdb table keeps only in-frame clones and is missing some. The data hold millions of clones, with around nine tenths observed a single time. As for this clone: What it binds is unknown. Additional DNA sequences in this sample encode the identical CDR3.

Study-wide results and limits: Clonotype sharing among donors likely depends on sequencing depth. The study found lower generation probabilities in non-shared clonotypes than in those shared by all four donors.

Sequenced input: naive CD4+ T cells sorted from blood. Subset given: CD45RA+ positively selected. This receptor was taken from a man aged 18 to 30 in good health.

In DNA form, the CDR3 reads TGTGCCAGCAGCGTACAGGTAAACACTGAAGCTTTCTTT. It translates to CASSVQVNTEAFF. This rearrangement joins TRBV6-4 to TRBJ1-1; D might be TRBD1 (5 bases). V gave up 6 bases and J gave up 2 bases, with 10 bases separating them. The length of the CDR3 is 13 residues. Germline CDR1 MRHNA, CDR2 SNTAGT.